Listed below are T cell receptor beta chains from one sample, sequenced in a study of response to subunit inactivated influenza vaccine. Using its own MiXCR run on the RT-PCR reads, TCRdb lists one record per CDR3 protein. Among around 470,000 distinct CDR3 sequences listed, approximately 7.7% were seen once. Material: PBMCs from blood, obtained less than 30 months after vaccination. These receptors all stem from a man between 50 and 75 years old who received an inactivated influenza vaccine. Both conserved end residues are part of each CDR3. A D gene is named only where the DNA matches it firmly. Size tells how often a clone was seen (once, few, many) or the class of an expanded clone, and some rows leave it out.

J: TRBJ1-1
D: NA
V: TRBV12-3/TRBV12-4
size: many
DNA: TGTGCCAGCAGTTTATCTATGAACACTGAAGCTTTCTTT
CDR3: CASSLSMNTEAFF

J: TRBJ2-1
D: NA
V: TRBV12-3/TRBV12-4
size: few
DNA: TGTGCCAGCAGTTGGACACTGGGGGATGAGCAGTTCTTC
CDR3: CASSWTLGDEQFF

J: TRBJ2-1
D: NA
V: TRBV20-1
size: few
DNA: TGCAGTGCTACTGCGGCGTACAATGAGCAGTTCTTC
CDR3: CSATAAYNEQFF

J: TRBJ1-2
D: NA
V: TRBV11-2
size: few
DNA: TGTGCCAGCAGCTCCACACGGGCCTATGGCTACACCTTC
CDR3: CASSSTRAYGYTF

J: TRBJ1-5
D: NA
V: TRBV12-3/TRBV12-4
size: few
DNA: TGTGCCAGCAGTTTATGGCAGGGAGATCAGCCCCAGCATTTT
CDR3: CASSLWQGDQPQHF

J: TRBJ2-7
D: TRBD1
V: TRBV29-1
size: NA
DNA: TGCAGCGTTTTAAACAGGGGGTCCTACGAGCAGTACTTC
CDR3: CSVLNRGSYEQYF

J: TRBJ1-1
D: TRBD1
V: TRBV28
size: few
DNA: TGTGCCAGCAGACCATGGGGCGACAGGGTCTCTGAAGCTTTCTTT
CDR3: CASRPWGDRVSEAFF

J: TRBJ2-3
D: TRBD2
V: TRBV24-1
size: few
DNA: TGTGCCACCAGTGACCGACTAGCAAAAAACACAGATACGCAGTATTTT
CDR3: CATSDRLAKNTDTQYF

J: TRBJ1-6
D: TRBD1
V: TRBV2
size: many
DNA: TGTGCCAGCAGGAAGGGGACAGGCTCACCCCTCCACTTT
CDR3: CASRKGTGSPLHF

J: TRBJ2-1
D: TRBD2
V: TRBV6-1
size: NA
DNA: TGTGCCAGCAGTAAGGGACTAGCGGGGCTTGAGCAGTTCTTC
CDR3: CASSKGLAGLEQFF

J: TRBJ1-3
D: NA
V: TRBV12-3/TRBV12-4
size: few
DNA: TGTGCCAGCAGTTCAAGTCCTGCCAGTGGAAACACCATATATTTT
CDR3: CASSSSPASGNTIYF

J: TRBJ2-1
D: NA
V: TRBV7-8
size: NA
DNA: TGTGCCAGCAGGACGGTAGCCCACTACAATGAGCAGTTCTTC
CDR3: CASRTVAHYNEQFF

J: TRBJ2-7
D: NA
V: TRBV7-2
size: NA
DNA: TGTGCCAGCAGCCAGTCGCGGCTAGCGAACGAGCAGTACTTC
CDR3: CASSQSRLANEQYF

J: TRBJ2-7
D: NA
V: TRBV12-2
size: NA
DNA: TGTGCAAGTCGCCCAAGGAGGGGACAGGTGCCCTCCTACGAGCAGTACTTC
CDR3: CASRPRRGQVPSYEQYF

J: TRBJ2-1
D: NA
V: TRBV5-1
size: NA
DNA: TGCGCCAGCAGCCGGAACCAGGACTCAGCTTTGGACAATGAGCAGTTCTTC
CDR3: CASSRNQDSALDNEQFF

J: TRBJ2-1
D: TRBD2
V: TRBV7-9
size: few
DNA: TGTGCCAGCAGCGCCCGCGGGGGGCTATACAATGAGCAGTTCTTC
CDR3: CASSARGGLYNEQFF

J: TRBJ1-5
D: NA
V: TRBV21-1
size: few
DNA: TGTGCCAGCAGCAAAGTTCGAGCTACAGGGGCCCCTAGCAATCAGCCCCAGCATTTT
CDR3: CASSKVRATGAPSNQPQHF

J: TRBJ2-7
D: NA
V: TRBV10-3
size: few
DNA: TGTGCCATCAGTGAGTCGGGAGGGGGACTATCCTCCTACGAGCAGTACTTC
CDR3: CAISESGGGLSSYEQYF

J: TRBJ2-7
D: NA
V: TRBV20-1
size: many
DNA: TGCAGTGCTAGCGCAGGGATTTACGAGCAGTACTTC
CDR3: CSASAGIYEQYF

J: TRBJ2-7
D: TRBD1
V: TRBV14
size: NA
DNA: TGTGCCAGCAGCCATAGTCAGGGGGTGTCCTACGAGCAGTACTTC
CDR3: CASSHSQGVSYEQYF

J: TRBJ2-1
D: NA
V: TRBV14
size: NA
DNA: TGTGCCAGCAGCCAACCGGCTAGCTCCTACAATGAGCAGTTCTTC
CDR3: CASSQPASSYNEQFF

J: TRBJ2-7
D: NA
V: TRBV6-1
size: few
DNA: TGTGCCAGCAAGCTGTATGAGGAGGCCTCCTACGAGCAGTACTTC
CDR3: CASKLYEEASYEQYF

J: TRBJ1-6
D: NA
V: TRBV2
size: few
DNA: TGTGCCAGCAGTACGTCCGGGACAATCTTGTCGTATTCACCCCTCCACTTT
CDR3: CASSTSGTILSYSPLHF

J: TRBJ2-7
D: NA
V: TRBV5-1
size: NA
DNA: TGCGCCAGCAGCCCGATGGGGAACTACGAGCAGTACTTC
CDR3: CASSPMGNYEQYF

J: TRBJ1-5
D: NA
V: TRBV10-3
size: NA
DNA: TGTGCCAGCGGACATCGGCATCAGCCCCAGCATTTT
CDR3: CASGHRHQPQHF

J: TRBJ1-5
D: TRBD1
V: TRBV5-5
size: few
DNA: TGTGCCAGCAGTCGACAGGGGGCAGTAAATCAGCCCCAGCATTTT
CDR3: CASSRQGAVNQPQHF

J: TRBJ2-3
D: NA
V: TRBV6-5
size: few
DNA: TGTGCCAGCGCCGCCTTCGATACGCAGTATTTT
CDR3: CASAAFDTQYF

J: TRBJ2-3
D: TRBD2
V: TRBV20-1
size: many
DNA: TGCAGTCACGCGTCGCCTAGCGGGCTGGTGGGTACGCAGTATTTT
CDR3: CSHASPSGLVGTQYF